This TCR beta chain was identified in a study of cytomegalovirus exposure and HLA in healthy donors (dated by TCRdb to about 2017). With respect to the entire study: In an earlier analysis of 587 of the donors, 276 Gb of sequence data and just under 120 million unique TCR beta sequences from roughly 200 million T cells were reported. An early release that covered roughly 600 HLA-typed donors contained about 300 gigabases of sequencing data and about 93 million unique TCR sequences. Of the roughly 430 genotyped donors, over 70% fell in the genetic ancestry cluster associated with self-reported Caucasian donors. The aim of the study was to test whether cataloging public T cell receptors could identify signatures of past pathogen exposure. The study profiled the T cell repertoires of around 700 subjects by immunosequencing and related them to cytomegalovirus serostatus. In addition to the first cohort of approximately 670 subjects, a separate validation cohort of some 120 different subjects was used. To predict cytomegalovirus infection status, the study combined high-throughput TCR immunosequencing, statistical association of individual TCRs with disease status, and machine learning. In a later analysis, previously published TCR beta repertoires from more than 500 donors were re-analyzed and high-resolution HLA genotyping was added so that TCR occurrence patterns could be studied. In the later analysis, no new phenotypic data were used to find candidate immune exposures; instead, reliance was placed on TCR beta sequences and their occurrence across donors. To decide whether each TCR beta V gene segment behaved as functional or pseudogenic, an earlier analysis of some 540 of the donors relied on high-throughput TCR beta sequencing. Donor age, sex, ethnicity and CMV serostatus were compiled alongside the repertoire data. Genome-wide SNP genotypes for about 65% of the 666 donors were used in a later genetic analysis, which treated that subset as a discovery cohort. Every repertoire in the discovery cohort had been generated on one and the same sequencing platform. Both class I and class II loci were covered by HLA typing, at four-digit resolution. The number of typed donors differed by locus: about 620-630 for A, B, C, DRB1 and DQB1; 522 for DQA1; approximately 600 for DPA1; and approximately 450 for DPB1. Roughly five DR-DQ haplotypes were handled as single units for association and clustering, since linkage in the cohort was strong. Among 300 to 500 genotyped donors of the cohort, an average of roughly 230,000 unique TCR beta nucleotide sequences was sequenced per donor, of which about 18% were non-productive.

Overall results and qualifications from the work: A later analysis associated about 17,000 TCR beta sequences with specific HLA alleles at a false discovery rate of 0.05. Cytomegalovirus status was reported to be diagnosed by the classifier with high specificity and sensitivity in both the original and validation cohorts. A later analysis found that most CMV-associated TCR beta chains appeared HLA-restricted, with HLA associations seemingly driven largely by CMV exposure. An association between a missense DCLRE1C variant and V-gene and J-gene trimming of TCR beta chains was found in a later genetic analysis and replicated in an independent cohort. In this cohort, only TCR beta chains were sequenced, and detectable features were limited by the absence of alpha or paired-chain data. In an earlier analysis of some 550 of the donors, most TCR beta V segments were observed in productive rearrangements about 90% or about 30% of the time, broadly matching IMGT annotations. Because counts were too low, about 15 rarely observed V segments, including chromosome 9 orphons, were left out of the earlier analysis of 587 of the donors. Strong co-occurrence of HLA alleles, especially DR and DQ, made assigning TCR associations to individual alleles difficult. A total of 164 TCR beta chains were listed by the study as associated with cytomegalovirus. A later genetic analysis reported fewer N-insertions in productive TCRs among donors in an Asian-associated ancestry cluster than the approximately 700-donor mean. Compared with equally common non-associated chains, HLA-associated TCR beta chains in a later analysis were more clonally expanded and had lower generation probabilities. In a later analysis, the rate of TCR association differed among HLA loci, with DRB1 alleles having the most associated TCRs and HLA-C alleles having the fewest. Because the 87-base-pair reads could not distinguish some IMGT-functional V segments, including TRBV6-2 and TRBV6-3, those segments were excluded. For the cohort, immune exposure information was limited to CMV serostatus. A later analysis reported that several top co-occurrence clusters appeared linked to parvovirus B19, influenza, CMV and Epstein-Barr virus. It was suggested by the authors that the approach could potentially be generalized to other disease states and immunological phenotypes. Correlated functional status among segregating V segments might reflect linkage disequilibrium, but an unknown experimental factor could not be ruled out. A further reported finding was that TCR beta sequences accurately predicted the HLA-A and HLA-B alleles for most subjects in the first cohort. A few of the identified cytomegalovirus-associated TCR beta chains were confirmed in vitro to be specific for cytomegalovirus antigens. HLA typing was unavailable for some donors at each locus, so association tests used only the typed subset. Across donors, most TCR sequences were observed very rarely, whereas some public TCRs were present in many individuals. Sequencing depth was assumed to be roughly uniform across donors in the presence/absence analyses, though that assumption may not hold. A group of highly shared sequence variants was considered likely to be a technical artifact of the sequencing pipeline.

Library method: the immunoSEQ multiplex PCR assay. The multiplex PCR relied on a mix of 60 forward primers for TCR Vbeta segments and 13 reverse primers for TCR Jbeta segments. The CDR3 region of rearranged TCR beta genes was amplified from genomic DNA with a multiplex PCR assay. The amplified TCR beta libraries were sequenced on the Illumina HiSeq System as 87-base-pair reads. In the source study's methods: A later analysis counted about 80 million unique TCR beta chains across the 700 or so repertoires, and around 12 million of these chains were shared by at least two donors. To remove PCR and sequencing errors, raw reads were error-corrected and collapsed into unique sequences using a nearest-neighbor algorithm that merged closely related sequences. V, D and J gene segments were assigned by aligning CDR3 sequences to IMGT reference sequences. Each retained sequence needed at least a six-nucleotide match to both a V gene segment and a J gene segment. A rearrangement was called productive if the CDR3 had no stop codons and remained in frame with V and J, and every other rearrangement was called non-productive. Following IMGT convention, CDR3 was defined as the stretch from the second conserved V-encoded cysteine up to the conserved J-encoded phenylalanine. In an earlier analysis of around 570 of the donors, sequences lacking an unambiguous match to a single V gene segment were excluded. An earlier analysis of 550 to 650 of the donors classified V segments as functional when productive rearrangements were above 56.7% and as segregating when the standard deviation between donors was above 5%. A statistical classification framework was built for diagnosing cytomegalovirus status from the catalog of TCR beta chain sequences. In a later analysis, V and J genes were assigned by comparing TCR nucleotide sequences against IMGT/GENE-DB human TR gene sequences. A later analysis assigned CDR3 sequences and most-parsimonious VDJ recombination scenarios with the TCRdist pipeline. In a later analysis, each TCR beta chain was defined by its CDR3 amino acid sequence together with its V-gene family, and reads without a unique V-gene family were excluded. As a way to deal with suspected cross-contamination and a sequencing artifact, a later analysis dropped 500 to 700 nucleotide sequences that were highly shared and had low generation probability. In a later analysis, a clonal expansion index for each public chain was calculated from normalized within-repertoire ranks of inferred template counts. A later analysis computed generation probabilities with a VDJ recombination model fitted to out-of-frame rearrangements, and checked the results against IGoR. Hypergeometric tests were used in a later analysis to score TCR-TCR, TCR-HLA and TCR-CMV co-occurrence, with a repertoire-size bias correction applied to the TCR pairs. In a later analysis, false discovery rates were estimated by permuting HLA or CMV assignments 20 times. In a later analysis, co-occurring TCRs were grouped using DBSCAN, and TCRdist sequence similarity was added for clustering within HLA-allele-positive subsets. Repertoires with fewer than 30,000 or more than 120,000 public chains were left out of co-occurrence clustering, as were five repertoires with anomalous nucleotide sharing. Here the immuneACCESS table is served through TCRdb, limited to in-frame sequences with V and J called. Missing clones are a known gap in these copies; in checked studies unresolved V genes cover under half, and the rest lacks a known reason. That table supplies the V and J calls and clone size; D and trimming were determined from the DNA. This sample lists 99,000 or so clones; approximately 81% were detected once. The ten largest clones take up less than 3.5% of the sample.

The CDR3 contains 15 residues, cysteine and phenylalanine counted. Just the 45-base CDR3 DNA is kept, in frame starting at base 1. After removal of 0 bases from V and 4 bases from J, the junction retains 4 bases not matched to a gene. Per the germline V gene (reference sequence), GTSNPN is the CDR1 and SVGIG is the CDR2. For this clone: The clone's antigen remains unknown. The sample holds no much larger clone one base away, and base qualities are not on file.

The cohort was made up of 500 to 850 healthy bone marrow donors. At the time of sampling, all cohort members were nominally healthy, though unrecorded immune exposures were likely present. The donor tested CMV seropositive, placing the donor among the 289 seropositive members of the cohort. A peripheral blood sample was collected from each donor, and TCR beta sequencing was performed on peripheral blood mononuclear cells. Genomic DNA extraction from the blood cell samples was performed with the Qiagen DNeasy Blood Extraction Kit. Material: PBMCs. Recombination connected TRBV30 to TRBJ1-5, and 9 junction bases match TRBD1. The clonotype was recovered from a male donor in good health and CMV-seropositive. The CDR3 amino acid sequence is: CAWSVQGAWNQPQHF. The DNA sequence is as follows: TGTGCCTGGAGTGTACAGGGGGCTTGGAATCAGCCCCAGCATTTT.